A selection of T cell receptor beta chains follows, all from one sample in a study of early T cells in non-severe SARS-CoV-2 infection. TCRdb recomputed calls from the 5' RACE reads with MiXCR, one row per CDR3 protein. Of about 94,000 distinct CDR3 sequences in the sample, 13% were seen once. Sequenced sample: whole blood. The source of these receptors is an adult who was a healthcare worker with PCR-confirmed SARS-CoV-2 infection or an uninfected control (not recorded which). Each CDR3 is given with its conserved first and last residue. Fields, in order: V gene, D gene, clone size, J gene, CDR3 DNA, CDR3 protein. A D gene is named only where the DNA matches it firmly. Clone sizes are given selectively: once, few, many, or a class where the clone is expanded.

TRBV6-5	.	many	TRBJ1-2	TGTGCCAGCAGTCCCCAAGGGCTGAATGACCATGGCTACACCTTC	CASSPQGLNDHGYTF
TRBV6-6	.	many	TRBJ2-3	TGTGCCAGCAGTTACCCCACGACAGGCGAAGATACGCAGTATTTT	CASSYPTTGEDTQYF
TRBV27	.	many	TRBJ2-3	TGTGCCAGCAGTTTTCGGCAGGGCACTATAACGCGATCCACAGATACGCAGTATTTT	CASSFRQGTITRSTDTQYF
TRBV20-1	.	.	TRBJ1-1	TGCAGTGCTAGGAACCCAACAGGGAACACTGAAGCTTTCTTT	CSARNPTGNTEAFF
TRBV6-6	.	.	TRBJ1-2	TGTGCCAGCAGCTTACTAAGTATACTGGACAGAGCTAACTATGGCTACACCTTC	CASSLLSILDRANYGYTF
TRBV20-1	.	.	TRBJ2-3	TGCAGTGTTGAGGGACTGGAGACTAGCACAGATACGCAGTATTTT	CSVEGLETSTDTQYF
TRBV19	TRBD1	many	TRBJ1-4	TGTGCCAGTAGGGGACAGATTAATGAAAAACTGTTTTTT	CASRGQINEKLFF
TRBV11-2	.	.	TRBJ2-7	TGTGCCAGCAGCGACTCCCGTGGGGTCGGCGAGCAGTACTTC	CASSDSRGVGEQYF
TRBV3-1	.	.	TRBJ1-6	TGTGCCAGCAGGGAGGGGTATGCTTCACCCCTCCACTTT	CASREGYASPLHF
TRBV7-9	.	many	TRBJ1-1	TGTGCCAGCAGCTTAAGTAGTTTGAACACTGAAGCTTTCTTT	CASSLSSLNTEAFF
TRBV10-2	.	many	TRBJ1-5	TGCGCCAGCAGTGAGGTCAGAGACAATCAGCCCCAGCATTTT	CASSEVRDNQPQHF
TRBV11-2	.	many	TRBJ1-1	TGTGCCAGCAGCTTAGGGCCCAAGAACACTGAAGCTTTCTTT	CASSLGPKNTEAFF
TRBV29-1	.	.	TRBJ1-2	TGCAGCGCGGGTTCCCTTGGCTACACCTTC	CSAGSLGYTF
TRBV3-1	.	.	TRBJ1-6	TGTGCCAGCAGCCAAGCGGGGGGATCACCCCTCCACTTT	CASSQAGGSPLHF
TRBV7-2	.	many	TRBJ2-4	TGTGCCAGCAGCCAAGCATTTCCCTTGGCCAAAAACATTCAGTACTTC	CASSQAFPLAKNIQYF
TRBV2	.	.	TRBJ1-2	TGTGCCAGCAGATTGACAGGCGAGGGCTACACCTTC	CASRLTGEGYTF
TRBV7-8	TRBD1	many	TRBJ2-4	TGTGCCAGCAGCGGGACAGGGTTCCAAAACATTCAGTACTTC	CASSGTGFQNIQYF
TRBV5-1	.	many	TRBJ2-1	TGCGCCAGCAGCCCCGGGAGCGTACCCTACAATGAGCAGTTCTTC	CASSPGSVPYNEQFF
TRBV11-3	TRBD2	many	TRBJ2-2	TGTGCCAGCAGCCCCGCTCCGGGACTAGCGGGGGAAGAACCCTCACAAGCCGGGGAGCTGTTTTTT	CASSPAPGLAGEEPSQAGELFF
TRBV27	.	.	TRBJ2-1	TGTGCCAGCAGTTTATCGCCCCGATCGCGCGATGAGCAGTTCTTC	CASSLSPRSRDEQFF
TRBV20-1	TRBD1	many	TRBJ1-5	TGCAGTGCTTCACAGGGGGCAGGTCAGCCCCAGCATTTT	CSASQGAGQPQHF
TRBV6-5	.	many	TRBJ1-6	TGTGCCAGCATGATGAGCTCCTATAATTCACCCCTCCACTTT	CASMMSSYNSPLHF
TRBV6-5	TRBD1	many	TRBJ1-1	TGTGCCAGCAGTACGGGACAGGGAGGTACTGAAGCTTTCTTT	CASSTGQGGTEAFF
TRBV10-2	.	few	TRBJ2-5	TGCGCCAGCACCGTGACAGGCCAAGAGACCCAGTACTTC	CASTVTGQETQYF
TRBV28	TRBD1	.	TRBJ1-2	TGTGCCAGCAGTCGTATGACAGGGCCCGGCTACACCTTC	CASSRMTGPGYTF
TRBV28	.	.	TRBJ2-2	.	CASSFRGGGAPPGSCFF
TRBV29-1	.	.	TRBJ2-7	TGCAGGCGGGGAAGCGAGCAGTACTTC	CRRGSEQYF